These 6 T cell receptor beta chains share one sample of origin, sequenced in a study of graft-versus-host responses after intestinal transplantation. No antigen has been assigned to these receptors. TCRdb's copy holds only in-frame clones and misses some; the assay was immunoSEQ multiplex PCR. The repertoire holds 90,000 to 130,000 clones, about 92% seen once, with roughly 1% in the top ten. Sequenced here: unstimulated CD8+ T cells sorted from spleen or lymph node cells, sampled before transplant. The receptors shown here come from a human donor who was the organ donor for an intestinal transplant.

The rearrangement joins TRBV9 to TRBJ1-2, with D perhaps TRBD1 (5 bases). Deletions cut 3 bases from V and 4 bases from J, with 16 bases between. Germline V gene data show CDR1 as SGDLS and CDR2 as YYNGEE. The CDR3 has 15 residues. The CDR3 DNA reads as TGTGCCAGCAGCGCTTCTCAGGGAGGCGGCTATGGCTACACCTTC. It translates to CASSASQGGGYGYTF.

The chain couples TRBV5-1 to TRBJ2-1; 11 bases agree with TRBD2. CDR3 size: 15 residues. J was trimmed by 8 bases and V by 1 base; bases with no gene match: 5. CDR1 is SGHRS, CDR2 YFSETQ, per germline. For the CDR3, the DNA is TGCGCCAGCAGCTTGACTAGCGGGAGTATGCATGAGCAGTTCTTC. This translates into CASSLTSGSMHEQFF.

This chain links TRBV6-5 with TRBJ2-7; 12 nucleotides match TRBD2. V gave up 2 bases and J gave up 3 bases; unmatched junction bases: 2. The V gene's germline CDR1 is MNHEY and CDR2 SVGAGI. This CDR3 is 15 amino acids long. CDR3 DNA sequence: TGTGCCAGCAGTTACCGGACTAGCGGGATCTACGAGCAGTACTTC. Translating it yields CASSYRTSGIYEQYF.

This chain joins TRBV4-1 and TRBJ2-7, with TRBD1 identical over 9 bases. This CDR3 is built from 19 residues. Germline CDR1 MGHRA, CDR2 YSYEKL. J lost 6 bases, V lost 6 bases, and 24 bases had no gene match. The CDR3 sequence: CASRQRYGGNRGPSGEQYF. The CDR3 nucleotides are TGCGCCAGCAGGCAACGATACGGGGGGAACAGGGGGCCCTCTGGCGAGCAGTACTTC.

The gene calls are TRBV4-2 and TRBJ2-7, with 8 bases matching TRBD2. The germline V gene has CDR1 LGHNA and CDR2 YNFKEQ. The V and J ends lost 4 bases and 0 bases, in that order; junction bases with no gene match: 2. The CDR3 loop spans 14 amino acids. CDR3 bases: TGTGCCAGCAGCCCGGGACTAGGCTCCTACGAGCAGTACTTC. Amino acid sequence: CASSPGLGSYEQYF.

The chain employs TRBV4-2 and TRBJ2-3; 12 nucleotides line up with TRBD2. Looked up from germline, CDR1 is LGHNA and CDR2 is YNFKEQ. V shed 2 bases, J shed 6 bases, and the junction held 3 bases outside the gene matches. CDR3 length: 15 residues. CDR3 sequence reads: CASSQTSGRLDTQYF. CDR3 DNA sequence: TGTGCCAGCAGCCAAACTAGCGGGAGGCTTGATACGCAGTATTTT.